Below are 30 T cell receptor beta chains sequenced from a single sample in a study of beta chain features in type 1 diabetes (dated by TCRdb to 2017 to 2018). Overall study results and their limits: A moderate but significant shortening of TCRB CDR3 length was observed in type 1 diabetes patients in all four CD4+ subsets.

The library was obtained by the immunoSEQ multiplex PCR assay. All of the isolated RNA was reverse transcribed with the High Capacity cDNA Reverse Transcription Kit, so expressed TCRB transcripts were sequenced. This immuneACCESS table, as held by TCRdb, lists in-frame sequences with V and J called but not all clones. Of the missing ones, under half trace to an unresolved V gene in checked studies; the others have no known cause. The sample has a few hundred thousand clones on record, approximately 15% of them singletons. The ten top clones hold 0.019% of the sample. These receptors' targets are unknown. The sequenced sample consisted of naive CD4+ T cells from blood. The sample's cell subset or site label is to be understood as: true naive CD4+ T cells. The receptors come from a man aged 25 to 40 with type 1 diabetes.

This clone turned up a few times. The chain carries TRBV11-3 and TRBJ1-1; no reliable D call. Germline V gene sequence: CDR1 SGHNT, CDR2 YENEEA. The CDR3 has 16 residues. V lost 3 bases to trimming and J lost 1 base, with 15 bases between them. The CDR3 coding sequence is TGTGCCAGCAGCTTGGGCAGCTATCGACCGAACACTGAAGCTTTCTTT. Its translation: CASSLGSYRPNTEAFF.

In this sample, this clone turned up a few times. The DNA of the CDR3 is TGCGCCAGCAGCCCACTAAGGGGTGGCTACACCTTC. Protein sequence: CASSPLRGGYTF. The J gene is TRBJ1-2, the V gene TRBV5-1, with a weak D call TRBD1 (5 bases). This CDR3 is 12 amino acids long. V lost 4 bases to trimming and J lost 7 bases, with 11 bases between them. The germline V gene has CDR1 SGHRS and CDR2 YFSETQ.

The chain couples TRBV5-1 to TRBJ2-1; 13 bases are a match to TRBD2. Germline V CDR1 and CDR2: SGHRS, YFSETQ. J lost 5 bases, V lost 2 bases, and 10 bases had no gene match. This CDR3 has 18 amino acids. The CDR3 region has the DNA TGCGCCAGCAGCTTCCCCAGGACTAGCGGGAGCAGCAACAATGAGCAGTTCTTC. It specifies CASSFPRTSGSSNNEQFF.

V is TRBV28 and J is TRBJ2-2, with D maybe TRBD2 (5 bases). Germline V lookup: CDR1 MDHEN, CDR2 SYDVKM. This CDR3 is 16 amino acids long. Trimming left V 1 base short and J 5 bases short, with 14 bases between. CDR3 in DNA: TGTGCCAGCAGTTTATTCAGCGGAGGCGGGACCGGGGAGCTGTTTTTT. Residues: CASSLFSGGGTGELFF. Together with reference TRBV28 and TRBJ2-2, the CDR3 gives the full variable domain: DVKVTQSSRYLVKRTGEKVFLECVQDMDHENMFWYRQDPGLGLRLIYFSYDVKMKEKGDIPEGYSVSREKKERFSLILESASTNQTSMYLCASSLFSGGGTGELFFGEGSRLTVL.

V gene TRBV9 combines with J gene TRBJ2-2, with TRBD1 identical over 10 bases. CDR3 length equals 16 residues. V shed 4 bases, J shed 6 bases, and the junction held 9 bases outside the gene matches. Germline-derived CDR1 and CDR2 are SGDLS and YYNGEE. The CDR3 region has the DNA TGTGCCAGCAGCCCGAAGTTAGGACAGGGGGCCGGGGAGCTGTTTTTT. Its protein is CASSPKLGQGAGELFF.

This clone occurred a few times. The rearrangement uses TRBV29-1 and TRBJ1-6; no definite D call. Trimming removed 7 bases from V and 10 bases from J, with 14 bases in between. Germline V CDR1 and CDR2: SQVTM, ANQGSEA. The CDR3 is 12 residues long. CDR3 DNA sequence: TGCAGCGCCGGGATGGGGAACTCACCCCTCCACTTT. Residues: CSAGMGNSPLHF.

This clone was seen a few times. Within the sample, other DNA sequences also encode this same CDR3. The CDR3 sequence is CAWSGTGDQPQHF. The CDR3 DNA reads as TGTGCCTGGAGCGGGACAGGAGATCAGCCCCAGCATTTT. The chain has TRBV30 and TRBJ1-5; 8 positions match TRBD1. V was clipped by 3 bases and J by 5 bases; unmatched bases: 3. The germline V gene encodes CDR1 GTSNPN and CDR2 SVGIG (reference sequence). The CDR3 is 13 amino acids. The whole variable domain, filled in from reference TRBV30 and TRBJ1-5, reads SQTIHQWPATLVQPVGSPLSLECTVEGTSNPNLYWYRQAAGRGLQLLFYSVGIGQISSEVPQNLSASRPQDRQFILSSKKLLLSDSGFYLCAWSGTGDQPQHFGDGTRLSIL.

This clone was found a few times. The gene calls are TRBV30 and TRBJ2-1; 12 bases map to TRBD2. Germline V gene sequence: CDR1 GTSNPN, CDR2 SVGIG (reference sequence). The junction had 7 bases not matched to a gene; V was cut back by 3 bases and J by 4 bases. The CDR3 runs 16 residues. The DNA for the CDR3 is TGTGCCTGGAGGACCCGGACTAGCGGGACGTACAATGAGCAGTTCTTC. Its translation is CAWRTRTSGTYNEQFF.

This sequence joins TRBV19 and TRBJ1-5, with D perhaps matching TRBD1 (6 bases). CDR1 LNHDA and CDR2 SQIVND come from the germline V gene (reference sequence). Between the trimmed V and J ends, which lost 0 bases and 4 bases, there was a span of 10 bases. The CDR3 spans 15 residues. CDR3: CASSIDRTANQPQHF. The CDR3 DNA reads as TGTGCCAGTAGTATAGATCGGACAGCTAATCAGCCCCAGCATTTT. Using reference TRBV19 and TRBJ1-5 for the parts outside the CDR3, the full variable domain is DGGITQSPKYLFRKEGQNVTLSCEQNLNHDAMYWYRQDPGQGLRLIYYSQIVNDFQKGDIAEGYSVSREKKESFPLTVTSAQKNPTAFYLCASSIDRTANQPQHFGDGTRLSIL.

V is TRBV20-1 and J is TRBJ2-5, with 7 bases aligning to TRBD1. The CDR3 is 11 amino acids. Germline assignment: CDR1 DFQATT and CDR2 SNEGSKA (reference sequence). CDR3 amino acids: CTGDSQETQYF. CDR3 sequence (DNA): TGCACTGGGGACAGCCAAGAGACCCAGTACTTC.

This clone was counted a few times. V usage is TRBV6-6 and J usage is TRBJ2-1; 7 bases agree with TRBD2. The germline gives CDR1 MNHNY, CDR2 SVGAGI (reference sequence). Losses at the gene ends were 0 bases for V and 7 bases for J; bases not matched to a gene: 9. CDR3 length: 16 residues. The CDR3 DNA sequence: TGTGCCAGCAGTTACTCCGCTTCGGGAGGCGGAAATGAGCAGTTCTTC. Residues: CASSYSASGGGNEQFF.

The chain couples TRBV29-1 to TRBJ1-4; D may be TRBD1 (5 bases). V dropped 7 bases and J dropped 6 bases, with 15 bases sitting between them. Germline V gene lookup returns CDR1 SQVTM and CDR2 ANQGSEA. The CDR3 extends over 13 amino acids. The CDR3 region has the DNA TGCAGCGCTGGAGGGCCCAGGGATGAAAAACTGTTTTTT. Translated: CSAGGPRDEKLFF.

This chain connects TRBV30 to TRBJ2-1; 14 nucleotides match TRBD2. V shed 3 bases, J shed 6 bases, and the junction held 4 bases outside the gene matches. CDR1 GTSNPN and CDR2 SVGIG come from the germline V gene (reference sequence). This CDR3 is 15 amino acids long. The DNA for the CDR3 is TGTGCCTGGAGCGCCGGGACTAGCGGGGGCAATGAGCAGTTCTTC. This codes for CAWSAGTSGGNEQFF.

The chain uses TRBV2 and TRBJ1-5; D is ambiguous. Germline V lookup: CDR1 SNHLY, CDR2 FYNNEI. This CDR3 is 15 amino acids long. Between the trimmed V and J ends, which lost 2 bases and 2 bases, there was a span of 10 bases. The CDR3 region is CASSERGSGNQPQHF. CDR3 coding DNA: TGTGCCAGCAGTGAACGGGGTTCGGGCAATCAGCCCCAGCATTTT.

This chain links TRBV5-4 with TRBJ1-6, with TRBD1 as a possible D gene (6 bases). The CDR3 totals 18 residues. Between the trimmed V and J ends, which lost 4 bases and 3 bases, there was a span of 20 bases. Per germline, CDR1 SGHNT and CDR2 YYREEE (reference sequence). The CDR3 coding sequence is TGTGCCAGCAGCCGAAAGAGTGCAGGGGAAATCTATAATTCACCCCTCCACTTT. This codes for CASSRKSAGEIYNSPLHF.

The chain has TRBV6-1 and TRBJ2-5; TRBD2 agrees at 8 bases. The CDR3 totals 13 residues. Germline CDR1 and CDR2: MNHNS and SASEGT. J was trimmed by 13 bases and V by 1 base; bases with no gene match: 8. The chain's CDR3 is CASSEVPAGVPYF. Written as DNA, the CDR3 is TGTGCCAGCAGTGAAGTACCAGCGGGGGTCCCGTACTTC.

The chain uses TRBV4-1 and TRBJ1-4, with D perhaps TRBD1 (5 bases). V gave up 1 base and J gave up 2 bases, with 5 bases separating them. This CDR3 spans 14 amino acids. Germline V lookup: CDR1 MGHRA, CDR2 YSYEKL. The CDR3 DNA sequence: TGCGCCAGCAGCCAAGGACAGACTAATGAAAAACTGTTTTTT. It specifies CASSQGQTNEKLFF.

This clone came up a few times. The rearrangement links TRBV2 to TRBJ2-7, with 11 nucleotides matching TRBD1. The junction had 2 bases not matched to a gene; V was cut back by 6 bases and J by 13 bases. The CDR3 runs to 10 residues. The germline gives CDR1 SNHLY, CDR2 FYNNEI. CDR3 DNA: TGTGCCAGCAGCGGACAGGGGGCATACTTC. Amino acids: CASSGQGAYF.

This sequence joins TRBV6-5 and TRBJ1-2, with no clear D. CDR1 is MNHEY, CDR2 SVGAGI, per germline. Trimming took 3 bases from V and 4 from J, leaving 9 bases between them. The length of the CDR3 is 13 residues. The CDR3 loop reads CASSYNRVYGYTF. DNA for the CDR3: TGTGCCAGCAGTTATAACAGAGTCTATGGCTACACCTTC.

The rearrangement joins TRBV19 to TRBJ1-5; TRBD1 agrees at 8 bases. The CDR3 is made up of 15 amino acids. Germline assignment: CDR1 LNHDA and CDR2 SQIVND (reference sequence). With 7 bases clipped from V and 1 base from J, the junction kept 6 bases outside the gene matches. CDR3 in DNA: TGTGCCAGTAATCAACAGGGGGGAAGCAATCAGCCCCAGCATTTT. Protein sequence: CASNQQGGSNQPQHF. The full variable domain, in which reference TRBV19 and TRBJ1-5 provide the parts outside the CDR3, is DGGITQSPKYLFRKEGQNVTLSCEQNLNHDAMYWYRQDPGQGLRLIYYSQIVNDFQKGDIAEGYSVSREKKESFPLTVTSAQKNPTAFYLCASNQQGGSNQPQHFGDGTRLSIL.

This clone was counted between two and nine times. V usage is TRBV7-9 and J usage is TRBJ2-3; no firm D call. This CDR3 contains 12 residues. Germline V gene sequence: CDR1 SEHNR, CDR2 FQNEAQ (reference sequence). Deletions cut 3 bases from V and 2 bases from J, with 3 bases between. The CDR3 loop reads CASSFLTDTQYF. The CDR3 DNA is TGTGCCAGCAGCTTTCTCACAGATACGCAGTATTTT. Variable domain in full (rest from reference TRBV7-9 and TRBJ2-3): DTGVSQNPRHKITKRGQNVTFRCDPISEHNRLYWYRQTLGQGPEFLTYFQNEAQLEKSRLLSDRFSAERPKGSFSTLEIQRTEQGDSAMYLCASSFLTDTQYFGPGTRLTVL.

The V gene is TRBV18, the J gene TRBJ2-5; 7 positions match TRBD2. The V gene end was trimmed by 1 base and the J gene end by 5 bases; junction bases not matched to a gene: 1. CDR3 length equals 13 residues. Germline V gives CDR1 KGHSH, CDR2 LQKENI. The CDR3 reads CASSPQAGETQYF. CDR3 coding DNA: TGTGCCAGCTCACCACAAGCGGGGGAGACCCAGTACTTC.

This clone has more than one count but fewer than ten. The CDR3 coding sequence is TGTGCCTGGAGTCGGGTAATCGCCGGGGAGCTGTTTTTT. Translating it yields CAWSRVIAGELFF. V gene TRBV30 combines with J gene TRBJ2-2, with D hard to call. From germline, CDR1 is GTSNPN and CDR2 SVGIG (reference sequence). This CDR3 spans 13 amino acids. The V end lost 2 bases, the J end lost 6 bases, and 10 bases lay between the germline ends.

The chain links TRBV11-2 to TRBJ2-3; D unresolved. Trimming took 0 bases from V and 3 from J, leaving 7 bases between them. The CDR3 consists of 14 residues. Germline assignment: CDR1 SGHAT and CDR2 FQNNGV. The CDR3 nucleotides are TGTGCCAGCAGCTTAGAGGGCTGGACAGATACGCAGTATTTT. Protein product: CASSLEGWTDTQYF.

The CDR3 here is CASSLPDTQETQYF. The CDR3 coding sequence is TGCGCCAGCAGCTTACCGGACACCCAAGAGACCCAGTACTTC. The V and J genes are TRBV5-1 and TRBJ2-5, with D perhaps matching TRBD1 (5 bases). V lost 2 bases and J 1 base, leaving 9 bases between the germline ends. The CDR3 sequence is 14 residues long. Germline assignment: CDR1 SGHRS and CDR2 YFSETQ.

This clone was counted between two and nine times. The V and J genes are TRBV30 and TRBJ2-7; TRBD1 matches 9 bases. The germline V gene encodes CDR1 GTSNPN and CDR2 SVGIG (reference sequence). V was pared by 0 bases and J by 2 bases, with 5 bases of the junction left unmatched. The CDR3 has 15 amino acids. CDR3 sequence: CAWSVAGTGTYEQYF. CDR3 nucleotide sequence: TGTGCCTGGAGTGTCGCCGGGACAGGGACCTACGAGCAGTACTTC.

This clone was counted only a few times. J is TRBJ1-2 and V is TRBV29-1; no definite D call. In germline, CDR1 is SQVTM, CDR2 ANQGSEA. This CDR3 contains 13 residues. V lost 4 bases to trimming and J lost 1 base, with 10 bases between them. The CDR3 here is CSVVMSVNYGYTF. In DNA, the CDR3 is TGCAGCGTTGTCATGTCGGTTAACTATGGCTACACCTTC.

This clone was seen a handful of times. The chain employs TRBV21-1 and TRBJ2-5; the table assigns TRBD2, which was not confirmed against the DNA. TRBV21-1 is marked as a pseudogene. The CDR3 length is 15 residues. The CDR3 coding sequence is TGTGCCAGCAGCAAACCAAGGGAGGGACAAGAGACCCAGTACTTC. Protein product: CASSKPREGQETQYF.

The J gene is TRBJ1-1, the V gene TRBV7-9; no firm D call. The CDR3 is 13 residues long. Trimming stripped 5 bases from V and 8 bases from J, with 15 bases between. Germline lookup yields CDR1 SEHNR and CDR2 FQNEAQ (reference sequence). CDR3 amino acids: CASSRRARDEAFF. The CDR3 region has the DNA TGTGCCAGCAGCCGGCGGGCCAGAGACGAAGCTTTCTTT. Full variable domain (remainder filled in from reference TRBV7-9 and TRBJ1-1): DTGVSQNPRHKITKRGQNVTFRCDPISEHNRLYWYRQTLGQGPEFLTYFQNEAQLEKSRLLSDRFSAERPKGSFSTLEIQRTEQGDSAMYLCASSRRARDEAFFGQGTRLTVV.

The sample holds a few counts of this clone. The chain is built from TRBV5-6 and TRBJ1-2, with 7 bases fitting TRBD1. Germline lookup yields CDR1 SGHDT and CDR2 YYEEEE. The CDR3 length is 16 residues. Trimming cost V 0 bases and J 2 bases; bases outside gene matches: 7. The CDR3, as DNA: TGTGCCAGCAGCTTGGTGGACAGGCAAGAGAACTATGGCTACACCTTC. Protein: CASSLVDRQENYGYTF. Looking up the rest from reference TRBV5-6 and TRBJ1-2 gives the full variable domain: DAGVTQSPTHLIKTRGQQVTLRCSPKSGHDTVSWYQQALGQGPQFIFQYYEEEERQRGNFPDRFSGHQFPNYSSELNVNALLLGDSALYLCASSLVDRQENYGYTFGSGTRLTVV.